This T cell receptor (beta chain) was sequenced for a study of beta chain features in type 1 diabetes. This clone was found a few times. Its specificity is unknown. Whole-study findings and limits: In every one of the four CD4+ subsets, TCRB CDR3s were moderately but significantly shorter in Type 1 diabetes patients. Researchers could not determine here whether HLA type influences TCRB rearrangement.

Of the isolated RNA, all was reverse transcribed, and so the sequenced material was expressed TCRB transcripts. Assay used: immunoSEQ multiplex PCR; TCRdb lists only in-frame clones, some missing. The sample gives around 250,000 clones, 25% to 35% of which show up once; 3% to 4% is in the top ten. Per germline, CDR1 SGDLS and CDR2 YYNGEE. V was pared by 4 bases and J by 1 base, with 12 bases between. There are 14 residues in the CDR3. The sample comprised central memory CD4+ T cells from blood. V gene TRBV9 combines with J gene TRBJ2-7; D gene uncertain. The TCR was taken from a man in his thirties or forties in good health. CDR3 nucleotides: TGTGCCAGCAGCCCCGACACCTATTCCTACGAGCAGTACTTC. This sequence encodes CASSPDTYSYEQYF.